The source of this T cell receptor (beta chain) is a study of T cells in Graves' hyperthyroidism and ophthalmopathy. General study findings and limits: The model forecast ophthalmopathy, anticipating it by a median around 6.4 months before onset.

Concerning this clonotype itself: No antigen is known for it. At one end the junction does not follow the germline gene, possibly because of a read error.

This CDR3 is 17 amino acids long. Amplification of TCR beta CDR3 regions was performed using RNA transcripts as template. Initially, a first-round RT-PCR of the TCR CDR3 employed the HTBI primer set. TCRdb recomputed calls from the multiplex PCR reads with MiXCR, one row per CDR3 protein. This sample has approximately 560,000 distinct CDR3 sequences, with under 60% found just once. The chain couples TRBV12-3 or TRBV12-4 to TRBJ1-2; TRBD1 agrees at 12 bases. The clonotype originates from a woman younger than 30 with Graves' hyperthyroidism. The sequencing sample was made of peripheral blood or thyroid tissue (not recorded which). This chain's CDR3 is CASSTGTGGDTGYGHTF. For the CDR3, the DNA is TGTGCCAGCAGTACCGGGACAGGGGGCGACACGGGCTATGGCCACACCTTC.